The 10 T cell receptor beta chains below were found in one sample sequenced in a study of human T cells and chemical hapten exposure. In TCRdb, the RACE reads were re-called with MiXCR into one record per CDR3 protein. The data show over 95,000 distinct CDR3 sequences, around 11% seen once. Indicated time point: patch test 1, 2 weeks after DPC sensitization. Regarding treatment: therapeutic diphenylcyclopropenone sensitization with weekly scalp DPC. Sequenced here: whole blood, sampled in connection with sensitization to the hapten diphenylcyclopropenone (DPC). These receptors all come from a woman in her thirties or forties with alopecia areata. Some clones in this sample may be carry-over from other donors' samples.

This clonotype has only a few counts. The chain employs TRBV20-1 and TRBJ2-7; 9 nucleotides agree with TRBD1. After removal of 5 bases from V and 5 bases from J, the junction contained 1 base not matched to a gene. The CDR3 length is 11 residues. Germline lookup yields CDR1 DFQATT and CDR2 SNEGSKA (reference sequence). CDR3 region: CSAGTGHEQYF. Here the CDR3 DNA reads TGCAGTGCTGGGACAGGGCACGAGCAGTACTTC.

This chain uses TRBV13 with TRBJ2-3, with 11 bases matching TRBD1. Trimming at V came to 5 bases and at J to 1 base, leaving 8 bases not matched to a gene. Germline CDR1 PRHDT, CDR2 FYEKMQ (reference sequence). The CDR3 sequence is 17 residues long. The CDR3 region has the DNA TGTGCCAGCAGCCCCGGGACAGGGGGTTTCGGCACAGATACGCAGTATTTT. Protein product: CASSPGTGGFGTDTQYF.

The sample holds a few counts of this clonotype. This chain links TRBV28 with TRBJ1-2; D perhaps matches TRBD1 (5 bases). In germline, CDR1 is MDHEN, CDR2 SYDVKM. CDR3 length: 15 residues. Trimming removed 6 bases at V and 4 bases at J, with 18 bases between. The CDR3 bases are TGTGCCAGCAGCCCATCGCAAGGGGTGGGCTATGGCTACACCTTC. As protein: CASSPSQGVGYGYTF.

This clonotype appeared a few times. This chain links TRBV6-6 with TRBJ2-1; 11 bases match TRBD2. V shed 7 bases, J shed 2 bases, and the junction held 7 bases outside the gene matches. The germline gives CDR1 MNHNY, CDR2 SVGAGI (reference sequence). This CDR3 spans 16 amino acids. CDR3: CASNPRGLAAYNEQFF. Here the CDR3 DNA reads TGTGCCAGCAACCCCCGGGGACTAGCGGCCTACAATGAGCAGTTCTTC.

V gene TRBV28 combines with J gene TRBJ2-5; D possibly uses TRBD1 or TRBD2 (6 bases each). The CDR3 runs 14 residues. Trimming took off 6 bases at V and 4 bases at J, with 15 bases between the two ends. CDR1 and CDR2 (germline): MDHEN, SYDVKM. CDR3 in DNA: TGTGCCAGCAGACCTCAGGGGAGGCGAGAGACCCAGTACTTC. This gives the protein CASRPQGRRETQYF.

This clonotype was counted at least ten times. This chain uses TRBV6-6 with TRBJ2-1; 10 positions match TRBD1. CDR1 and CDR2 from the germline V gene are MNHNY and SVGAGI (reference sequence). J lost 1 base, V lost 6 bases, and 6 bases had no gene match. The CDR3 has 16 amino acids. The CDR3 region has the DNA TGTGCCAGCAGCAAAAGGACAGGGGGTTCCTACAATGAGCAGTTCTTC. It encodes CASSKRTGGSYNEQFF.

This clonotype was observed a few times. This sequence joins TRBV7-3 and TRBJ2-3; D is ambiguous. CDR1 and CDR2 from the germline V gene are SGHTA and FQGTGA. V lost 2 bases to trimming and J lost 2 bases, with 5 bases between them. The CDR3 length is 13 residues. CDR3 nucleotide sequence: TGTGCCAGCAGCTTAGCGACCACAGATACGCAGTATTTT. This codes for CASSLATTDTQYF.

A few counts support this clonotype. J is TRBJ2-1 and V is TRBV12-3 or TRBV12-4, with 14 positions matching TRBD2. Germline trimming cut 6 bases from V and 7 bases from J; bases unmatched to any gene: 5. This CDR3 has 15 amino acids. As DNA, the CDR3 is TGTGCCAGCAGGCCGACTAGCGGGAGGGGGAATGAGCAGTTCTTC. Its protein is CASRPTSGRGNEQFF.

The rearrangement uses TRBV7-9 and TRBJ1-2, with D maybe TRBD1 (6 bases). The CDR3 spans 16 residues. The V gene's germline CDR1 is SEHNR and CDR2 FQNEAQ (reference sequence). The V end was cut by 5 bases, the J end by 4 bases, with 20 bases between. CDR3 loop: CASSPSGHPTLYGYTF. The CDR3 DNA reads as TGTGCCAGCAGCCCATCGGGACATCCGACCCTCTATGGCTACACCTTC. The full variable domain, in which reference TRBV7-9 and TRBJ1-2 provide the parts outside the CDR3, is DTGVSQNPRHKITKRGQNVTFRCDPISEHNRLYWYRQTLGQGPEFLTYFQNEAQLEKSRLLSDRFSAERPKGSFSTLEIQRTEQGDSAMYLCASSPSGHPTLYGYTFGSGTRLTVV.

J is TRBJ2-1 and V is TRBV20-1, with D unclear. Germline CDR1 DFQATT, CDR2 SNEGSKA (reference sequence). The CDR3 consists of 13 residues. V was cut by 6 bases and J by 2 bases, with 11 bases left in between. In DNA, the CDR3 is TGCAGTGCAACACAGAGCACCTACAATGAGCAGTTCTTC. This encodes CSATQSTYNEQFF.